These T cell receptor beta chains were read from a single sample in a study of post-analysis software for immune sequencing data. One entry per CDR3 protein results from TCRdb running MiXCR on the PCR reads. Of 500,000 to 600,000 distinct CDR3 sequences listed, around 44% were seen once; the top ten hold over 1.5%. The sequencing sample was made of blood. The source is a girl under 18 with multiple sclerosis. Each CDR3 is given with its conserved first and last residue. A D gene is named only where the DNA matches it firmly. The size field is filled for only some rows; it gives once, few, many or a size class.

abundance	j_gene	d_gene	v_gene	CDR3nt	CDR3aa
.	TRBJ2-1	.	TRBV20-1	TGCAGTGCTAGCCCTTGGACTCGCAATGAGCAGTTCTTC	CSASPWTRNEQFF
.	TRBJ2-7	.	TRBV11-2	TGTGCCAGCAGCCCCCCGGGTAGCGGCAGTTACGAGCAGTACTTC	CASSPPGSGSYEQYF
.	TRBJ1-1	TRBD1	TRBV6-2/TRBV6-3	TGTGCCAGCAGTTACGGGACAGAGGGTTCTGAAGCTTTCTTT	CASSYGTEGSEAFF
.	TRBJ2-1	.	TRBV19	TGTGCCAGTAGTATAGAGTCATATGGCAATGAGCAGTTCTTC	CASSIESYGNEQFF
.	TRBJ2-3	TRBD2	TRBV27	TGTGCCAGCACCTTGTACGGTAGCGGGGGAACAGATACGCAGTATTTT	CASTLYGSGGTDTQYF
.	TRBJ2-4	TRBD1	TRBV12-3/TRBV12-4	TGTGCCAGCAGTTTTACACAGGGGGCCTTCTTTTACTTC	CASSFTQGAFFYF
.	TRBJ2-5	.	TRBV12-3/TRBV12-4	TGTGCCAGCAGTTTGTCAGTGTACCAAGAGACCCAGTACTTC	CASSLSVYQETQYF
few	TRBJ1-2	.	TRBV12-3/TRBV12-4	TGTGCCAGCAGTCCTACCGGAGCTAACTATGGCTACACCTTC	CASSPTGANYGYTF
.	TRBJ2-7	.	TRBV12-3/TRBV12-4	TGTGCCAGCAGTTTCTTAAGGTCCACCTACGAGCAGTACTTC	CASSFLRSTYEQYF
.	TRBJ2-5	TRBD2	TRBV5-1	TGCGCCAGCAGCTTGGGTAGCGGGGCCAACCAAGAGACCCAGTACTTC	CASSLGSGANQETQYF
.	TRBJ2-7	TRBD2	TRBV4-1	TGCGCCAGCAGCCAGTGGAGCGGGGCCACCTACGAGCAGTACTTC	CASSQWSGATYEQYF
.	TRBJ2-4	TRBD1	TRBV11-2	TGTGCCAGCAGCTTAGACAGGGGGCAGGGCATTCAGTACTTC	CASSLDRGQGIQYF
.	TRBJ2-7	.	TRBV6-1	TGTGCCAGCAGTGAAGCGGGGGGACGACTGTACTTC	CASSEAGGRLYF
.	TRBJ1-2	TRBD1	TRBV10-2	TGCGCCAGCAGTGAGTCCTGGACAGGGGGCTTTGATGGCTACACCTTC	CASSESWTGGFDGYTF
.	TRBJ2-5	.	TRBV9	TGTGCCAGCAGCGTAGGGAAGACCCAGTACTTC	CASSVGKTQYF
few	TRBJ2-7	.	TRBV27	TGTGCCAGCAACCCTGTTGGACAGAACACCTACGAGCAGTACTTC	CASNPVGQNTYEQYF
.	TRBJ2-5	.	TRBV20-1	TGCAGTGCTCCAGACAGGAAAAAAAGAGAGACCCAGTACTTC	CSAPDRKKRETQYF
many	TRBJ2-4	TRBD1	TRBV11-3	TGTGCCAGCAGCTCCCGATTTCGACAGGGGGCCAAAAACATTCAGTACTTC	CASSSRFRQGAKNIQYF
.	TRBJ1-1	.	TRBV11-2	TGTGCCAGCGCCCCAGGGGAGACTGAAGCTTTCTTT	CASAPGETEAFF
.	TRBJ1-1	.	TRBV5-1	TGCGCCAGCAGCCCGGACAATATGAACACTGAAGCTTTCTTT	CASSPDNMNTEAFF
.	TRBJ2-5	.	TRBV6-5	TGTGCCAGCAAATACAAGGGGGGAGCCGAGACCCAGTACTTC	CASKYKGGAETQYF
.	TRBJ2-1	.	TRBV9	TGTGCCAGCAACCTGGACGGCTCCTACAATGAGCAGTTCTTC	CASNLDGSYNEQFF
.	TRBJ2-7	TRBD1	TRBV5-1	TGCGCCAGCAGACAGGACAGGGGCGAGCAGTACTTC	CASRQDRGEQYF
once	TRBJ2-7	.	TRBV7-2	TGTACCAGCAGCCAAGGCGGGCTAAGCTCCTACGAGCAGTACTTC	CTSSQGGLSSYEQYF